One T cell receptor (beta chain) is described in this entry. This sample stems from a study of T cell changes during pregnancy in multiple sclerosis. TCRdb's copy holds only in-frame clones and misses some; the assay was immunoSEQ multiplex PCR. The profile shows 60,000 to 95,000 clones, about nine tenths of them singletons. Sequencing used CD4+ T cells from peripheral blood mononuclear cells, obtained before pregnancy. This TCR derives from a female donor with multiple sclerosis, enrolled in a pregnancy study.

CDR3 sequence (DNA): TGTGCCAGCAGCTTAGGCCCGCCTTGGGTAGGGGACTACGAGCAGTACTTC. Translating it yields CASSLGPPWVGDYEQYF. The chain employs TRBV7-8 and TRBJ2-7; D might be TRBD1 (5 bases). The CDR3 covers 17 residues. Germline V CDR1 and CDR2: SGHVS, FQNEAQ. Trimming took 1 base from V and 3 from J, leaving 19 bases between them. The full variable domain, with the rest looked up from reference TRBV7-8 and TRBJ2-7, is GAGVSQSPRYKVAKRGQDVALRCDPISGHVSLFWYQQALGQGPEFLTYFQNEAQLDKSGLPSDRFFAERPEGSVSTLKIQRTQQEDSAVYLCASSLGPPWVGDYEQYFGPGTRLTVT.